This T cell receptor beta chain was found in a study of shared clonotypes between healthy human individuals (dated by TCRdb to 2018 to 2020). Regarding the research as a whole: The cohort included three men and a couple of women between 18 and 49 years of age. For each donor, three plates each were used for CD4 naive and CD4 memory, two plates were used for CD8 naive, and one plate was used for CD8 memory. To estimate repertoire size and how much clonotypes are shared between individuals, the study performed deep sequencing of blood TCR repertoires from roughly five healthy adults. To increase sequencing depth and limit assay-specific biases, TCR repertoire library preparation and sequencing were carried out by different laboratories using diverse techniques. Each donor's leukapheresis produced roughly between about 0.9 and 9.5 billion PBMCs.

Using the deep immunoSEQ assay, TCR CDR3 regions were amplified from genomic DNA by multiplex PCR. For each cell subset, the extracted genomic DNA was distributed evenly across all wells of several immunoSEQ 96-well plates, and each plate served as one replicate. Each replicate PCR for sorted subsets received around 200 ng genomic DNA, equal to 30,000 or so T cell genomes. Purified libraries were quantified with a Qubit 3.0 fluorometer, sized on a Bioanalyzer 2100, and re-quantified with the KAPA Library Quantification kit. A separate single-read 150-cycle Illumina NextSeq 550 flow cell was used to sequence each immunoSEQ 96-well plate. On the study's bioinformatics: The immunoSEQ output contained only junctional sequences without quality scores, so filtering could not match that applied to full-length reads. Sequences were annotated with PyIR, a Python wrapper for IgBLAST v1.9, and V/J genes and CDR3 were assigned using IMGT germline references. Any read was removed if the V/J assignment was weak (E-value above 1e-6), the CDR3 was missing, or the read contained stop codons, out-of-frame junctions, or ambiguous translated residues. V3J clonotypes were defined as sequences sharing an identical inferred V gene, J gene, and CDR3 amino acid sequence. To compute the percentage overlap between repertoires, the number of shared unique clonotypes was divided by the size of the smaller repertoire. Three approaches were used to assess repertoire richness: RTK rarefaction, the Chao1 estimator, and Recon v2.1 estimates of unobserved clonotypes. For all TCRbeta clonotypes obtained by the gDNA method from a few donors, generation probabilities were computed with OLGA. TCRdb stores this immuneACCESS table with in-frame sequences only. Part of the clones is absent; in the studies checked, under half of the shortfall reflects unresolved V genes, and no reason is known for the rest. The V and J calls and clone size were taken over from that table, and D and trimming were inferred from the DNA. For this sample there are some 980,000 clones; less than 85% appear just once. Together, the top ten hold about 1.5% of the sample.

The CDR3 spans 15 residues, from the cysteine through the phenylalanine. The read is trimmed to its CDR3 DNA, 45 bases read in frame from base 1. V and J lose 0 bases and 9 bases, and a span of 12 bases separates them. Via the germline V gene, CDR1 is SGHTA and CDR2 FQGNSA. As for this clone: Its antigen specificity is not known. No much larger clone exists at a distance of one base, and base qualities are not known.

Donors were healthy HIV-negative adults with no recently reported acute infections or vaccinations. Only Caucasian adults living in Nashville, Tennessee, USA were represented among the donors. CD4+ T cells were enriched by magnetic negative selection; naive cells were then positively selected on CD45RA, and the negative fraction formed the memory subset. Blood was obtained by leukapheresis, after which PBMCs were separated by Ficoll-Histopaque density gradient centrifugation and cryopreserved in liquid nitrogen vapor phase. Analytical flow cytometry was used to check the purity and quantity of every magnetically sorted T cell population. Genomic DNA was isolated from every sorted fraction and measured by UV absorbance on a Nanodrop 2000c. Summary of the overall study and its limitations: Larger estimated clonotype richness was generally found for naive subsets than for memory subsets. The genetic and exposure-history diversity represented was limited by the small number of donors. Even with the large sequencing depth, rarefaction of the sorted-subset datasets indicated that sequencing was incomplete. Across a handful of donors, approximately 4.6% of naive CD4, over 3% of naive CD8, 2% to 2.5% of memory CD4, and 0.3% to 0.45% of memory CD8 clonotypes were shared. Pairwise subsampling led to the expectation that sequencing depth would affect the degree of clonotype sharing among donors. Higher generation probabilities were observed for clonotypes shared by all four sorted-subset donors than for non-shared clonotypes. Sampling was restricted to blood, and TCR repertoires in tissues likely differ from the TCR repertoires found in blood.

The TCR comes from a man aged 18 to 29 in good health. The rearranged chain carries TRBV7-2 and TRBJ1-6, with no reliable assignment of the D segment. Sequencing was done on a sample of memory CD4+ T cells sorted from blood. The cell subset or site label here, explained by the study, means: CD45RA-negative fraction. CDR3 protein: CASSLASSVGSPLHF. At the DNA level, the sequence is TGTGCCAGCAGCTTAGCCTCGTCGGTCGGTTCACCCCTCCACTTT.